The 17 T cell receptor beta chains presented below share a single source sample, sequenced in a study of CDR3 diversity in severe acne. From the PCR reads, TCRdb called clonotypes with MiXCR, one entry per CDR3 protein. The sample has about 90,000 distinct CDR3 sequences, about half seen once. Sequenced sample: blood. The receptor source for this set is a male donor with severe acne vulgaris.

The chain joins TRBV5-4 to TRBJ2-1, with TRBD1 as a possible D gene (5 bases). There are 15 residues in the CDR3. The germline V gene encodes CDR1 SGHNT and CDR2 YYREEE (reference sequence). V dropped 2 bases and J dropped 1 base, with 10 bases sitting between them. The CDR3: CASSLVQESYNEQFF. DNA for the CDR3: TGTGCCAGCAGCTTAGTACAGGAATCCTACAATGAGCAGTTCTTC.

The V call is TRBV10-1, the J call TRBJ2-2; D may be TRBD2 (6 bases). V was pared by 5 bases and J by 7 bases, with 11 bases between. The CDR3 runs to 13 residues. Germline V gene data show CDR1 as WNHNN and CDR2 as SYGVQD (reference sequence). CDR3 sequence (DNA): TGCGCCAGCAGTCAATTCGGGAGCGGGGAGCTGTTTTTT. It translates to CASSQFGSGELFF.

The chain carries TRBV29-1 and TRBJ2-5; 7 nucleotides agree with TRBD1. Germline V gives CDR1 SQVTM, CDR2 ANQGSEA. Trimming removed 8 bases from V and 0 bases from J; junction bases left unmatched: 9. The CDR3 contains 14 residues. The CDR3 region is CSIWTGYYQETQYF. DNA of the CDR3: TGCAGCATCTGGACAGGCTACTACCAAGAGACCCAGTACTTC.

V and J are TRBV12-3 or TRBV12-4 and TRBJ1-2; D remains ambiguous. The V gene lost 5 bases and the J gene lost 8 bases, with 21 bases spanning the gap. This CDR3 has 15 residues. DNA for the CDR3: TGTGCCAGCAGTCGGGGAGGACCCCCCTTGGGAGGCTACACCTTC. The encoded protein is CASSRGGPPLGGYTF.

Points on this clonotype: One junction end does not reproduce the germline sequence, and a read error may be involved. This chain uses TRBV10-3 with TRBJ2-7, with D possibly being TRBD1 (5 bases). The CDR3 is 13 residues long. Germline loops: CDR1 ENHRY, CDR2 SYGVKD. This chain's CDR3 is CASSERQTYEQYF. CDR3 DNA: TGTGCCAGCAGTGAGAGACAGACCTACGAGCAGTACTTC.

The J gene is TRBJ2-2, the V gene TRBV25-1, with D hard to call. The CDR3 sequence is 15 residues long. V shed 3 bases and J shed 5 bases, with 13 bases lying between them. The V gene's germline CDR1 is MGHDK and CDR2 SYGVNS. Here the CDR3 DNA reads TGTGCCAGCAGTGATGCCCAGGATTGGACCGGGGAGCTGTTTTTT. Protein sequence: CASSDAQDWTGELFF.

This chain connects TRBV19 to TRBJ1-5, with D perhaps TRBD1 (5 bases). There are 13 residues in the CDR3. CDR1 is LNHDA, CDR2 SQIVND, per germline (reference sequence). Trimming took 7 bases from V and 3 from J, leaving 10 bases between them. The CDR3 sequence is CASTGRANQPQHF. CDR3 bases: TGTGCCAGTACGGGCAGGGCCAATCAGCCCCAGCATTTT. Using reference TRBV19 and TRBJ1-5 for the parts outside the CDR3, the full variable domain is DGGITQSPKYLFRKEGQNVTLSCEQNLNHDAMYWYRQDPGQGLRLIYYSQIVNDFQKGDIAEGYSVSREKKESFPLTVTSAQKNPTAFYLCASTGRANQPQHFGDGTRLSIL.

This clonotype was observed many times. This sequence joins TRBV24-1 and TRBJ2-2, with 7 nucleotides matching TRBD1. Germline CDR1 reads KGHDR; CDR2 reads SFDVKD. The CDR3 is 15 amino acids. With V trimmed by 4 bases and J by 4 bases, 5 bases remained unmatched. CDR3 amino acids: CATSDRQGSTGELFF. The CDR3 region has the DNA TGTGCCACCAGTGACAGACAGGGAAGCACCGGGGAGCTGTTTTTT.

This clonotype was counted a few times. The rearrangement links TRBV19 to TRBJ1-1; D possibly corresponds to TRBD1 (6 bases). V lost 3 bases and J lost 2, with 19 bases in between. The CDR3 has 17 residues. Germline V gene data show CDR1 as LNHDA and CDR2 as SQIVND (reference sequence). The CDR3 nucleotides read TGTGCCAGTAGTATTCTCGGCCGACAGGAGATAAACACTGAAGCTTTCTTT. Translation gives CASSILGRQEINTEAFF.

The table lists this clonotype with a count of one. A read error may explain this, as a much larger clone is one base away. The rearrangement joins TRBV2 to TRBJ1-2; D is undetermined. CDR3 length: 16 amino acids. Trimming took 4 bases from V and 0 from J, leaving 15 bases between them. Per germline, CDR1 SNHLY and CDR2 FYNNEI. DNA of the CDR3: TGTGCCAGCAGTGGTGGGGTCCAACGAGCTAACTATGGCTACACCTTC. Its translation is CASSGGVQRANYGYTF.

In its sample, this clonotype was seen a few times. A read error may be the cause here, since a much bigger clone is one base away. CDR3 in amino acids: CGARILYGYTF. The CDR3 nucleotides read TGCGGTGCTAGGATCTTATATGGCTACACCTTC. The chain is built from TRBV20-1 and TRBJ1-2; no reliable D call. This CDR3 region has 11 residues. CDR1 and CDR2 (germline): DFQATT, SNEGSKA (reference sequence).

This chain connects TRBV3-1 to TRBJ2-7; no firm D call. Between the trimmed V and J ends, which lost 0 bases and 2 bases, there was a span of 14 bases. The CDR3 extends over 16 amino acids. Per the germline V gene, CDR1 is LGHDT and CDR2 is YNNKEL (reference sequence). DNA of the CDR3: TGTGCCAGCAGCCAAGAATCTGCCAATTTTGCCTACGAGCAGTACTTC. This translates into CASSQESANFAYEQYF.

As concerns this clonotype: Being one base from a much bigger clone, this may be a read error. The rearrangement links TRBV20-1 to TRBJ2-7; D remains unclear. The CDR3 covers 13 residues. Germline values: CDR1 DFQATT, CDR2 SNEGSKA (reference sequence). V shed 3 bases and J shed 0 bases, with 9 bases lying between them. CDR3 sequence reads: CSASGSYSYEQYF. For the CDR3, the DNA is TGCAGTGCTAGTGGGTCCTACTCCTACGAGCAGTACTTC.

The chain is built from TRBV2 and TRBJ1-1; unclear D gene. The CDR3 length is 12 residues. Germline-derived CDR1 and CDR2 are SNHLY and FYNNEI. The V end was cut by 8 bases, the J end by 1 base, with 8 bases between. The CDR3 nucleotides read TGTGCCAGCGGGGATCCGAACACTGAAGCTTTCTTT. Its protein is CASGDPNTEAFF.

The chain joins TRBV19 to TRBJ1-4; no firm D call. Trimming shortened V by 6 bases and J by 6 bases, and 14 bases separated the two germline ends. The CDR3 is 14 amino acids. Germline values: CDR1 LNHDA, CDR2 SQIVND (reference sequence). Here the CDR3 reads CASRAVDRDEKLFF. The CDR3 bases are TGTGCCAGTAGGGCCGTCGATCGGGATGAAAAACTGTTTTTT.

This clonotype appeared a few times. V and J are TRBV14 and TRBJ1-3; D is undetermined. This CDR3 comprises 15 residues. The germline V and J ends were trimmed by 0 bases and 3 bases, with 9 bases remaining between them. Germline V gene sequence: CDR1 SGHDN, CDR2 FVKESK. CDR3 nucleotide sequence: TGTGCCAGCAGCCAAGATTCCCTACATGGAAACACCATATATTTT. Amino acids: CASSQDSLHGNTIYF. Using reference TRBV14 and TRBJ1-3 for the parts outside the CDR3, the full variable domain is EAGVTQFPSHSVIEKGQTVTLRCDPISGHDNLYWYRRVMGKEIKFLLHFVKESKQDESGMPNNRFLAERTGGTYSTLKVQPAELEDSGVYFCASSQDSLHGNTIYFGEGSWLTVV.

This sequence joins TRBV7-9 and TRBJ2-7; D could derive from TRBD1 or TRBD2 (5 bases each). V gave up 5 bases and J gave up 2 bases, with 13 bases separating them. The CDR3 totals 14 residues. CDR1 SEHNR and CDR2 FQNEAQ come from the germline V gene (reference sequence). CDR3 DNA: TGTGCCAGCAGCCACGGGACGCCAACCTACGAGCAGTACTTC. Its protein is CASSHGTPTYEQYF.